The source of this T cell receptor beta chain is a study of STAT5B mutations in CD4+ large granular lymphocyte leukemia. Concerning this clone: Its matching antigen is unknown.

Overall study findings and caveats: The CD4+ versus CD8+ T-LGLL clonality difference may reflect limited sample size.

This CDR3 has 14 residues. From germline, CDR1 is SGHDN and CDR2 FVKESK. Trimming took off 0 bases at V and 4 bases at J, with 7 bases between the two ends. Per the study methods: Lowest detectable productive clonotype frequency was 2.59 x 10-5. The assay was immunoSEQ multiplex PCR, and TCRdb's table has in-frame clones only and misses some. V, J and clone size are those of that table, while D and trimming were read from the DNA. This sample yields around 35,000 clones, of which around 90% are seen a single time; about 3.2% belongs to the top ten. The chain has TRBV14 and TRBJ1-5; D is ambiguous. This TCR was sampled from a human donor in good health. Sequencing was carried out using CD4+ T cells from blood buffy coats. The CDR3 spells CASSQEGGNQPQHF. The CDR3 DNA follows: TGTGCCAGCAGCCAAGAGGGTGGAAATCAGCCCCAGCATTTT.